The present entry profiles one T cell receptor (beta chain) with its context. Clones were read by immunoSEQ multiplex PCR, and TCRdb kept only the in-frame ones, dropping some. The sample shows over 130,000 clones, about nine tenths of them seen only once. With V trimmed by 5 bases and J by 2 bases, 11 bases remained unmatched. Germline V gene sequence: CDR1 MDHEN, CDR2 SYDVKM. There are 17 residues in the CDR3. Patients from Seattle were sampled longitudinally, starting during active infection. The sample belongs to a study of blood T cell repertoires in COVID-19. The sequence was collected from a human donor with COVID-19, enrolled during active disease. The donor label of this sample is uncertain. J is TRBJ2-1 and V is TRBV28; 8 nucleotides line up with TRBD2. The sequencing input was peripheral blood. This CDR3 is CASSERGTLPTYNEQFF. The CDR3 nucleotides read TGTGCCAGCAGTGAGCGGGGGACCCTTCCTACCTACAATGAGCAGTTCTTC. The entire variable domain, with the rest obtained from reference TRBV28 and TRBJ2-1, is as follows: DVKVTQSSRYLVKRTGEKVFLECVQDMDHENMFWYRQDPGLGLRLIYFSYDVKMKEKGDIPEGYSVSREKKERFSLILESASTNQTSMYLCASSERGTLPTYNEQFFGPGTRLTVL.